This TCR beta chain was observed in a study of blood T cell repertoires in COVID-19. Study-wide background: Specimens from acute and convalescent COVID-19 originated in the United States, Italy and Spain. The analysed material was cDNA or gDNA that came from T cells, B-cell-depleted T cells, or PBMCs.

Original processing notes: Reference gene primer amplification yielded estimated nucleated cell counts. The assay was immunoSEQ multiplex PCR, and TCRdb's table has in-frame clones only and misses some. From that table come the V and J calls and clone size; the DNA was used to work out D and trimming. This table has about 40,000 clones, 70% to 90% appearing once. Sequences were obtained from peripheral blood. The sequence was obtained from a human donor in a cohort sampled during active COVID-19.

This CDR3 is CASSVGLSSGNTIYF. The CDR3 DNA sequence: TGTGCCAGCAGCGTAGGACTGAGCTCTGGAAACACCATATATTTT. V is TRBV5-6 and J is TRBJ1-3; D unclear. Per germline, CDR1 SGHDT and CDR2 YYEEEE. V was shortened by 4 bases and J by 0 bases, with 11 bases between the two germline ends. The CDR3 consists of 15 residues.